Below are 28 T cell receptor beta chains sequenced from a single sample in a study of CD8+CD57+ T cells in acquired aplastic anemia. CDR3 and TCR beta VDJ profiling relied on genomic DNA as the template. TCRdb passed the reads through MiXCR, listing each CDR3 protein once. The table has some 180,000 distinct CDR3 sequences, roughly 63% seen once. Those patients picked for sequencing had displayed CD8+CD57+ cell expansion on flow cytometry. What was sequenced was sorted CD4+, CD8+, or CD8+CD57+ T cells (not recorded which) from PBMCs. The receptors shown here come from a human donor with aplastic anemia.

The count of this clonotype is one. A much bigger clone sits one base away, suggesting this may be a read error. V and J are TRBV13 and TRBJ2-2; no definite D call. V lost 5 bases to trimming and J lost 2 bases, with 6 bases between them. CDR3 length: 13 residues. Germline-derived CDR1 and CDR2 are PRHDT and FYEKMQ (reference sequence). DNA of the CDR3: TGTGCCAGCAGCCTGGGAAACACCGGGGAGCTGTTTTTT. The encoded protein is CASSLGNTGELFF.

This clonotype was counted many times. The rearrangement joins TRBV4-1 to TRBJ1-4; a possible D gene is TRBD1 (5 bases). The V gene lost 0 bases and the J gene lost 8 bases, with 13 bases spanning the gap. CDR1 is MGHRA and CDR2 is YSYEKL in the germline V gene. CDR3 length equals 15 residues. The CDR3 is CASSQDAWGVEKLFF. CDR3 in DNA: TGCGCCAGCAGCCAAGACGCGTGGGGGGTGGAAAAACTGTTTTTT.

The CDR3 coding sequence is TGTGCCACCTCCCACAGGGGCGAAGAGACCCAGTACTTC. Translated: CATSHRGEETQYF. The chain joins TRBV24-1 to TRBJ2-5; 7 bases fit TRBD1. CDR3 length: 13 amino acids. Looked up from germline, CDR1 is KGHDR and CDR2 is SFDVKD. The V and J ends lost 9 bases and 3 bases, in that order; junction bases with no gene match: 6.

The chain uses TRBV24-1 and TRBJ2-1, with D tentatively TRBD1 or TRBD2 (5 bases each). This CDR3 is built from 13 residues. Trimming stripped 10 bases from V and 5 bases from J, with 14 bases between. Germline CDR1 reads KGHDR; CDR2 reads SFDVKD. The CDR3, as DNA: TGTGCCACGGCGAGCAGAGGGGACAATGAGCAGTTCTTC. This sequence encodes CATASRGDNEQFF.

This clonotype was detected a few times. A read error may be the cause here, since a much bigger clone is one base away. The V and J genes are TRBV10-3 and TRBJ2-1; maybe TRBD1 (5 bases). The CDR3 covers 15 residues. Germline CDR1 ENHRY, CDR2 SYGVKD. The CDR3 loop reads CACWGDSGSYNEQFF. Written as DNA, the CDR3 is TGTGCTTGTTGGGGTGACAGTGGCTCCTACAATGAGCAGTTCTTC.

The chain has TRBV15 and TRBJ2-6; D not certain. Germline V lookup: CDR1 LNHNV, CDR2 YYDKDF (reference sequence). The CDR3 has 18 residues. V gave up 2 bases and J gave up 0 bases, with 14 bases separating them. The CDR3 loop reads CATSRTLTLPSGANVLTF. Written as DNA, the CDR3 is TGTGCCACCAGCAGAACTTTGACATTACCCTCTGGGGCCAACGTCCTGACTTTC.

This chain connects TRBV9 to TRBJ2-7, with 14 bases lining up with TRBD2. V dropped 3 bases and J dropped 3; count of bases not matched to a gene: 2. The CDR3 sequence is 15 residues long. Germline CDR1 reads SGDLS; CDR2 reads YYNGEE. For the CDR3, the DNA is TGTGCCAGCAGCGACGGGACTAGCGGGGGCTACGAGCAGTACTTC. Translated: CASSDGTSGGYEQYF.

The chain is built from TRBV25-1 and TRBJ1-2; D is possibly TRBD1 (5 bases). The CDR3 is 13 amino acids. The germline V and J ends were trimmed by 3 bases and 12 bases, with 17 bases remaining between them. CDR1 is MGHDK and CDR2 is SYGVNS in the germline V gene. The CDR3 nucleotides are TGTGCCAGCAGTGAGAACACAAGGGGAGGCAACACCTTC. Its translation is CASSENTRGGNTF.

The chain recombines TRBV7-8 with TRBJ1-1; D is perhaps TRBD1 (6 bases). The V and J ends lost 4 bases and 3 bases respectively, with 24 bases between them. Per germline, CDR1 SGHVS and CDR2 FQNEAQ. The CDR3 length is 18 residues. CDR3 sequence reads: CASSYPLLQGNEDTEAFF. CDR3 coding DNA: TGTGCCAGCAGCTACCCCCTCTTACAGGGAAATGAGGACACTGAAGCTTTCTTT. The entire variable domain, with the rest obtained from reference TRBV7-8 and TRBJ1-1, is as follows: GAGVSQSPRYKVAKRGQDVALRCDPISGHVSLFWYQQALGQGPEFLTYFQNEAQLDKSGLPSDRFFAERPEGSVSTLKIQRTQQEDSAVYLCASSYPLLQGNEDTEAFFGQGTRLTVV.

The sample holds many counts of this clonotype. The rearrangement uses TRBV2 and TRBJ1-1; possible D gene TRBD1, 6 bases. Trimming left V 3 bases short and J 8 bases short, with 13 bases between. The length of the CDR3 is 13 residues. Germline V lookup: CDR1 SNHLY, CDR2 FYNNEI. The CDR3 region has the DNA TGTGCCAGCAGTGATAACAGGGCCTTCGAAGCTTTCTTT. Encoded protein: CASSDNRAFEAFF.

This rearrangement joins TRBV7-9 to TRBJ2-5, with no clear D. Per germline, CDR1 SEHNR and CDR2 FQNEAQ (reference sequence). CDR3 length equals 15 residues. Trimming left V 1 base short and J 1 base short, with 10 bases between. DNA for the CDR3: TGTGCCAGCAGCTTAGAGACGCGACTCCAAGAGACCCAGTACTTC. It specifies CASSLETRLQETQYF. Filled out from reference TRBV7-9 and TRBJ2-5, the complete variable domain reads DTGVSQNPRHKITKRGQNVTFRCDPISEHNRLYWYRQTLGQGPEFLTYFQNEAQLEKSRLLSDRFSAERPKGSFSTLEIQRTEQGDSAMYLCASSLETRLQETQYFGPGTRLLVL.

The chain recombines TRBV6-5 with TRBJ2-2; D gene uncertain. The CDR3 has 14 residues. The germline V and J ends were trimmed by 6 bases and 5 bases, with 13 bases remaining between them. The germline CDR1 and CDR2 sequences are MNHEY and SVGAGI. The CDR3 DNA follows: TGTGCCAGCAGATTCGACGGAATAACCGGGGAGCTGTTTTTT. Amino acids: CASRFDGITGELFF.

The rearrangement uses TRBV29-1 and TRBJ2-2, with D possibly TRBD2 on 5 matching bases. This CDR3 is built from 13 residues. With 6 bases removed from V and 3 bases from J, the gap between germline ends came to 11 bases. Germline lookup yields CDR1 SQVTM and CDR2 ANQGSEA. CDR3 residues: CSVAGGDTGELFF. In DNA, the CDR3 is TGCAGCGTCGCGGGTGGGGACACCGGGGAGCTGTTTTTT.

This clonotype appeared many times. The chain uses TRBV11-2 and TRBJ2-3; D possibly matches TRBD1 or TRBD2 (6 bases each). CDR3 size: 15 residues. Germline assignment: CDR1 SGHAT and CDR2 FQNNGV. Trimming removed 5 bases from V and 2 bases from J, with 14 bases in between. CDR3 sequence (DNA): TGTGCCAGCAGCCGCAGTGGGGGGCTCACAGATACGCAGTATTTT. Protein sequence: CASSRSGGLTDTQYF.

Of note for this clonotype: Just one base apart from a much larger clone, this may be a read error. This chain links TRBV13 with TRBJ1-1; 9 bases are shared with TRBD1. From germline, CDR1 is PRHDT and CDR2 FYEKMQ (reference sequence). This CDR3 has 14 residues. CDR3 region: CASSSGQGRTEALF. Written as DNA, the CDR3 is TGTGCCAGCAGCTCCGGACAGGGGAGGACTGAAGCTCTCTTT.

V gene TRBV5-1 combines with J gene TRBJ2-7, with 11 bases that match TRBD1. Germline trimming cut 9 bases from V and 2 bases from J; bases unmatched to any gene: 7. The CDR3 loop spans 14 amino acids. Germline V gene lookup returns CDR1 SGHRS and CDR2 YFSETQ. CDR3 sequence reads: CATWTGGDPYEQYF. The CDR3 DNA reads TGCGCCACATGGACAGGGGGCGACCCCTACGAGCAGTACTTC.

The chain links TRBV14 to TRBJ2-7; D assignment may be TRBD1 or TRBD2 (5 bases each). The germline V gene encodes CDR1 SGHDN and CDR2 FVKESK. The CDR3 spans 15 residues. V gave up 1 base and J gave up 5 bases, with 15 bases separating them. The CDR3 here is CASSQGRGESDEQYF. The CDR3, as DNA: TGTGCCAGCAGCCAAGGTAGGGGAGAGTCGGACGAGCAGTACTTC.

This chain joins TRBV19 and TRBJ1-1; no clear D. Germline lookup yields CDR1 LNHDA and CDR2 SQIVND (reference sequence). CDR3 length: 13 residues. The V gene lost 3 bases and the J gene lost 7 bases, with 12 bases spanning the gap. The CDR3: CASSIGFGNEAFF. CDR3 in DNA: TGTGCCAGTAGTATCGGGTTTGGGAATGAAGCTTTCTTT.

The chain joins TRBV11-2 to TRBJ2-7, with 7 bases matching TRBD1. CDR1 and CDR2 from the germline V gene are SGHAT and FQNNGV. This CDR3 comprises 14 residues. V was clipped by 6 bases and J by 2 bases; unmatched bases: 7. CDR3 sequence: CASRLRDSTYEQYF. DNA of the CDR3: TGTGCCAGCAGGCTTCGGGACAGCACCTACGAGCAGTACTTC. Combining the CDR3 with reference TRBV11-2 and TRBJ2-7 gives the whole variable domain EAGVAQSPRYKIIEKRQSVAFWCNPISGHATLYWYQQILGQGPKLLIQFQNNGVVDDSQLPKDRFSAERLKGVDSTLKIQPAKLEDSAVYLCASRLRDSTYEQYFGPGTRLTVT.

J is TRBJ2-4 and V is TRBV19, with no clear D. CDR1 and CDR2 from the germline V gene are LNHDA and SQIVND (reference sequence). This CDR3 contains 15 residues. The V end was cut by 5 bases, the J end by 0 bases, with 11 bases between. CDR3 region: CASSSPDLAKNIQYF. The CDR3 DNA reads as TGTGCCAGTAGTTCCCCAGATCTAGCCAAAAACATTCAGTACTTC. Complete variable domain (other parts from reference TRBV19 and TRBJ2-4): DGGITQSPKYLFRKEGQNVTLSCEQNLNHDAMYWYRQDPGQGLRLIYYSQIVNDFQKGDIAEGYSVSREKKESFPLTVTSAQKNPTAFYLCASSSPDLAKNIQYFGAGTRLSVL.

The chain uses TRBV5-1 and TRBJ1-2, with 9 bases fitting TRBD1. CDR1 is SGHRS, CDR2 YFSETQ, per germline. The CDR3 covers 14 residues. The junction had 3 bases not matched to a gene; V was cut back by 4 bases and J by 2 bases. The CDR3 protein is CASSGQGLNYGYTF. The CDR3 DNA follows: TGCGCCAGCAGCGGACAGGGGCTCAACTATGGCTACACCTTC.

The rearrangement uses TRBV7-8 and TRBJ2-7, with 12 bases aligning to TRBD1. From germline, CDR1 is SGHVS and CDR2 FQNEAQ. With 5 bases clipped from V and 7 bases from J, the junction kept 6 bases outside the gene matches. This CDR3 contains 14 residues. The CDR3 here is CASSIRDRGQEQYF. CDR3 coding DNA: TGTGCCAGCAGCATCCGGGACAGGGGGCAAGAGCAGTACTTC.

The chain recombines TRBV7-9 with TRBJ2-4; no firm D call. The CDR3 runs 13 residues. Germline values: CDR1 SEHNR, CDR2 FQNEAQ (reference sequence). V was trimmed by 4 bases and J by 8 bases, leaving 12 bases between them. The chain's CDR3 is CASSWSEVDIQYF. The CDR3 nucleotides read TGTGCCAGCAGCTGGTCAGAAGTAGACATTCAGTACTTC.

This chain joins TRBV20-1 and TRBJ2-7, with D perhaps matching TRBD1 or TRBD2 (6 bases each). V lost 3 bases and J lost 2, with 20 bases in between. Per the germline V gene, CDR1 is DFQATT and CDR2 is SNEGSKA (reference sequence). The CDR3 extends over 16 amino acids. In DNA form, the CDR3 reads TGCAGTGCTAGGGGGGGCCTCACAGGGAAACCCTACGAGCAGTACTTC. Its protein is CSARGGLTGKPYEQYF.

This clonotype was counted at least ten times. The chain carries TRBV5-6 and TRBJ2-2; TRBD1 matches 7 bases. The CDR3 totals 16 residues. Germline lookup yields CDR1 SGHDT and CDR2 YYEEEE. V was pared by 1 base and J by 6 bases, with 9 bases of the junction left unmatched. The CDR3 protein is CASSLKSTGRAGELFF. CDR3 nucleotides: TGTGCCAGCAGCTTGAAGTCGACAGGGAGAGCCGGGGAGCTGTTTTTT. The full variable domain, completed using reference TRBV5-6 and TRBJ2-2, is DAGVTQSPTHLIKTRGQQVTLRCSPKSGHDTVSWYQQALGQGPQFIFQYYEEEERQRGNFPDRFSGHQFPNYSSELNVNALLLGDSALYLCASSLKSTGRAGELFFGEGSRLTVL.

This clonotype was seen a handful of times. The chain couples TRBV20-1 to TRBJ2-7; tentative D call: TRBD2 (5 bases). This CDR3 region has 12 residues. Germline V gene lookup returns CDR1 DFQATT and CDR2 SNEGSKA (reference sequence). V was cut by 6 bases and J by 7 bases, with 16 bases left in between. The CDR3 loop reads CSAPLGLGEQYF. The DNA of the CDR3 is TGCAGTGCCCCGCTAGGACTGGGGGAGCAGTACTTC.

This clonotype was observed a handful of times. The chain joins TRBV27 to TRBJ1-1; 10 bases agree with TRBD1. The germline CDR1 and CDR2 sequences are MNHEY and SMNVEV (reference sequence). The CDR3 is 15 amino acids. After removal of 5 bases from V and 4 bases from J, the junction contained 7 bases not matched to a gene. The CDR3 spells CASSLDRGRSTEAFF. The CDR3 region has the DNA TGTGCCAGCAGTCTAGACAGGGGGCGGAGCACTGAAGCTTTCTTT.

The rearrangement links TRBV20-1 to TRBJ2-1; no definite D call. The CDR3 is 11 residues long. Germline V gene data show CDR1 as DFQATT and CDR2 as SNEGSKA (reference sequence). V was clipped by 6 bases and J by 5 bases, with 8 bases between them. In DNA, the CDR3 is TGCAGTGCCAACGTCCACAATGAGCAGTTCTTC. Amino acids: CSANVHNEQFF.